The 28 T cell receptor beta chains below come from one sample, sequenced in a study of blood T cell repertoires in COVID-19. The repertoire was sequenced with immunoSEQ multiplex PCR; TCRdb's copy has only in-frame clones and lacks some. The table lists 430,000 or so clones, 70% to 90% of them singletons. Material: PBMCs or T cells enriched from blood (not recorded which). These receptors all come from a woman in her late teens or twenties who had been exposed to COVID-19.

The V and J genes are TRBV27 and TRBJ1-1, with D possibly matching TRBD1 (6 bases). V lost 5 bases and J 1 base, leaving 17 bases between the germline ends. The length of the CDR3 is 16 residues. Per germline, CDR1 MNHEY and CDR2 SMNVEV (reference sequence). This chain's CDR3 is CASSNDRTVRNTEAFF. In DNA, the CDR3 is TGTGCCAGCAGTAATGATAGGACAGTTAGGAACACTGAAGCTTTCTTT.

V is TRBV4-1 and J is TRBJ1-6; the D gene is possibly TRBD1 (6 bases). V was shortened by 1 base and J by 4 bases, with 11 bases between the two germline ends. The CDR3 runs to 16 residues. Germline values: CDR1 MGHRA, CDR2 YSYEKL. CDR3 amino acids: CASSQGQVFYNSPLHF. As DNA, the CDR3 is TGCGCCAGCAGCCAAGGACAGGTTTTTTATAATTCACCCCTCCACTTT.

The chain joins TRBV5-1 to TRBJ1-2; D is unclear. Germline loops: CDR1 SGHRS, CDR2 YFSETQ. With 4 bases removed from V and 5 bases from J, the gap between germline ends came to 12 bases. The CDR3 extends over 13 amino acids. This chain's CDR3 is CASSPIELYGYTF. For the CDR3, the DNA is TGCGCCAGCAGCCCCATAGAATTATATGGCTACACCTTC.

This chain connects TRBV27 to TRBJ2-6; unclear D gene. The CDR3 runs to 15 residues. V lost 5 bases and J lost 4, with 12 bases in between. Germline values: CDR1 MNHEY, CDR2 SMNVEV (reference sequence). The CDR3 DNA reads TGTGCCAGCAGTCCATACTCTCTGGGGGCCAACGTCCTGACTTTC. Protein sequence: CASSPYSLGANVLTF.

V and J are TRBV11-2 and TRBJ2-1; 8 nucleotides match TRBD2. Germline values: CDR1 SGHAT, CDR2 FQNNGV. The CDR3 loop spans 14 amino acids. V lost 4 bases and J lost 10; bases outside the gene matches: 9. The chain's CDR3 is CASSSGVTSGEQFF. In nucleotides, the CDR3 is TGTGCCAGCAGCTCGGGGGTCACTAGCGGAGAGCAGTTCTTC.

The gene calls are TRBV29-1 and TRBJ2-1; TRBD1 is a possible D gene (6 bases). V dropped 3 bases and J dropped 0 bases, with 6 bases sitting between them. Germline loops: CDR1 SQVTM, CDR2 ANQGSEA. The CDR3 spans 13 residues. The DNA of the CDR3 is TGCAGCGTTGACAGGGGCTCCTACAATGAGCAGTTCTTC. Amino acids: CSVDRGSYNEQFF.

V usage is TRBV19 and J usage is TRBJ1-3; D call uncertain. The CDR3 is 12 residues long. The ends were cut back, 8 bases at V and 4 bases at J, with 9 bases in the middle. Per the germline V gene, CDR1 is LNHDA and CDR2 is SQIVND (reference sequence). The CDR3 reads CASWAGGNTIYF. The CDR3 coding sequence is TGTGCCAGTTGGGCGGGCGGAAACACCATATATTTT. The full variable domain, in which reference TRBV19 and TRBJ1-3 provide the parts outside the CDR3, is DGGITQSPKYLFRKEGQNVTLSCEQNLNHDAMYWYRQDPGQGLRLIYYSQIVNDFQKGDIAEGYSVSREKKESFPLTVTSAQKNPTAFYLCASWAGGNTIYFGEGSWLTVV.

The chain joins TRBV7-2 to TRBJ1-5, with a tentative D call TRBD1 (5 bases). Trimming left V 0 bases short and J 4 bases short, with 13 bases between. Germline V lookup: CDR1 SGHTA, CDR2 FQGNSA. CDR3 length: 16 amino acids. DNA for the CDR3: TGTGCCAGCAGCTTAGCAAATTTCGGGGGGAATCAGCCCCAGCATTTT. Translating it yields CASSLANFGGNQPQHF.

V gene TRBV19 combines with J gene TRBJ1-2, with 11 bases matching TRBD1. V shed 3 bases, J shed 3 bases, and the junction held 3 bases outside the gene matches. The CDR3 has 15 amino acids. CDR1 and CDR2 (germline): LNHDA, SQIVND (reference sequence). The CDR3 DNA is TGTGCCAGTAGTATGGACAGGGGGCTTGACTATGGCTACACCTTC. This encodes CASSMDRGLDYGYTF.

The chain recombines TRBV6-5 with TRBJ1-2; TRBD1 matches 7 bases. V lost 7 bases, J lost 4 bases, and 3 bases stayed unmatched. Germline V gene sequence: CDR1 MNHEY, CDR2 SVGAGI. CDR3 length: 12 amino acids. The DNA of the CDR3 is TGTGCCAGCAACGACAGGGTCTATGGCTACACCTTC. This codes for CASNDRVYGYTF.

This chain joins TRBV28 and TRBJ2-1; a weak D match, TRBD2 (5 bases). V was cut by 8 bases and J by 0 bases, with 11 bases left in between. The CDR3 runs 14 residues. Germline CDR1 MDHEN, CDR2 SYDVKM. The CDR3 here is CASRLSSSYNEQFF. The CDR3 nucleotides read TGTGCCAGCCGACTAAGTAGCTCCTACAATGAGCAGTTCTTC.

The CDR3 loop is CASSFSGGIDQPQHF. The CDR3 coding sequence is TGTGCCAGCAGCTTCTCAGGGGGGATTGATCAGCCCCAGCATTTT. The rearrangement uses TRBV7-9 and TRBJ1-5; 7 nucleotides line up with TRBD1. CDR3 length: 15 amino acids. V was pared by 3 bases and J by 5 bases, with 7 bases of the junction left unmatched. From germline, CDR1 is SEHNR and CDR2 FQNEAQ (reference sequence).

The V and J genes are TRBV5-1 and TRBJ2-7, with 7 bases that match TRBD1. The CDR3 covers 14 residues. The germline gives CDR1 SGHRS, CDR2 YFSETQ. With V trimmed by 2 bases and J by 3 bases, 5 bases remained unmatched. CDR3 sequence: CASSLTGESYEQYF. For the CDR3, the DNA is TGCGCCAGCAGCTTAACAGGGGAAAGCTACGAGCAGTACTTC.

Comment on this clone: The sample carries other DNA sequences with the same CDR3. The rearrangement uses TRBV5-1 and TRBJ1-3; D uncertain. Germline-derived CDR1 and CDR2 are SGHRS and YFSETQ. The V end was cut by 0 bases, the J end by 2 bases, with 9 bases between. The CDR3 spans 15 residues. For the CDR3, the DNA is TGCGCCAGCAGCTTGGAGGGAGCTACTGGAAACACCATATATTTT. It translates to CASSLEGATGNTIYF.

The rearrangement links TRBV6-5 to TRBJ1-5, with D maybe TRBD1 (5 bases). Trimming cost V 7 bases and J 6 bases, with 13 bases left between them. The CDR3 contains 13 residues. CDR1 and CDR2 (germline): MNHEY, SVGAGI. This CDR3 is CASKTAGGQPQHF. The CDR3 DNA is TGTGCCAGCAAGACTGCCGGGGGTCAGCCCCAGCATTTT.

This sequence joins TRBV11-2 and TRBJ1-5, with TRBD1 matching 9 bases. CDR1 is SGHAT, CDR2 FQNNGV, per germline. This CDR3 has 14 amino acids. V shed 5 bases and J 4 bases; nucleotides not matched to a gene: 3. Here the CDR3 DNA reads TGTGCCAGCAGCCGGGACAGGGATAATCAGCCCCAGCATTTT. Encoded protein: CASSRDRDNQPQHF.

This chain links TRBV4-1 with TRBJ2-3; 12 bases line up with TRBD2. The V segment lost 0 bases and the J segment 5 bases; nucleotides outside the gene matches: 6. CDR3 length: 17 residues. The germline V gene encodes CDR1 MGHRA and CDR2 YSYEKL. In DNA, the CDR3 is TGCGCCAGCAGCCAAGAGTCGCGACTAGCGGGGGTAGATACGCAGTATTTT. It is translated as CASSQESRLAGVDTQYF.

In its sample, this clone was seen once. V gene TRBV11-2 combines with J gene TRBJ2-7; 9 positions match TRBD2. The CDR3 totals 16 residues. The ends lost 5 bases at V and 4 bases at J; junction bases unmatched: 12. Germline CDR1 is SGHAT and CDR2 is FQNNGV. The CDR3 coding sequence is TGTGCCAGCAGCCTCTCTGGGGCTAGCGGGATGTACGAGCAGTACTTC. Its protein product is CASSLSGASGMYEQYF.

The chain employs TRBV2 and TRBJ1-4; D uncertain. V was trimmed by 4 bases and J by 7 bases, leaving 13 bases between them. The length of the CDR3 is 14 residues. Germline-derived CDR1 and CDR2 are SNHLY and FYNNEI. CDR3: CASSVMAAGEKLFF. CDR3 DNA sequence: TGTGCCAGCAGTGTTATGGCAGCGGGTGAAAAACTGTTTTTT.

This sequence joins TRBV6-5 and TRBJ1-1, with D maybe TRBD1 (5 bases). Trimming stripped 6 bases from V and 1 base from J, with 15 bases between. This CDR3 contains 15 residues. Germline V gives CDR1 MNHEY, CDR2 SVGAGI. In DNA, the CDR3 is TGTGCCAGCAGGCGAAGCGGGACGGAGAACACTGAAGCTTTCTTT. Translating gives CASRRSGTENTEAFF.

The chain is built from TRBV10-1 and TRBJ2-3; 7 bases match TRBD1. J lost 3 bases, V lost 6 bases, and 3 bases had no gene match. This CDR3 spans 13 amino acids. Germline V lookup: CDR1 WNHNN, CDR2 SYGVQD (reference sequence). CDR3: CASRGTETDTQYF. In DNA, the CDR3 is TGCGCCAGCAGGGGGACAGAAACAGATACGCAGTATTTT.

Written as DNA, the CDR3 is TGTGCCAGCAGTCTTGCACAGGGGATCTATGGCTACACCTTC. Translation gives CASSLAQGIYGYTF. The rearrangement links TRBV28 to TRBJ1-2; 7 bases match TRBD1. This CDR3 is built from 14 residues. The germline CDR1 and CDR2 sequences are MDHEN and SYDVKM. V gave up 5 bases and J gave up 4 bases; unmatched junction bases: 7.

The chain couples TRBV30 to TRBJ2-5, with 8 bases matching TRBD1. CDR1 is GTSNPN and CDR2 is SVGIG in the germline V gene (reference sequence). The V segment lost 2 bases and the J segment 12 bases; nucleotides outside the gene matches: 8. The CDR3 runs 12 residues. CDR3 DNA sequence: TGTGCCTGGAGTATCCCCCCGGGACAGGAGTACTTC. Translating it yields CAWSIPPGQEYF.

Turning to this clone: Other DNA sequences in the same sample also yield this CDR3. The genes are TRBV19 and TRBJ1-5, with 7 bases lining up with TRBD1. Germline V gives CDR1 LNHDA, CDR2 SQIVND (reference sequence). The CDR3 covers 14 residues. Germline trimming cut 6 bases from V and 3 bases from J; bases unmatched to any gene: 5. Here the CDR3 DNA reads TGTGCCAGTAGCATTGGGACAGCCAATCAGCCCCAGCATTTT. Amino acid sequence: CASSIGTANQPQHF.

The V call is TRBV29-1, the J call TRBJ2-7; TRBD2 matches at 7 bases. This CDR3 is 13 amino acids long. V lost 4 bases to trimming and J lost 4 bases; unmatched junction nucleotides: 7. The germline CDR1 and CDR2 sequences are SQVTM and ANQGSEA. CDR3 protein: CSVVGEGRYEQYF. CDR3 nucleotides: TGCAGCGTTGTTGGGGAGGGCCGGTACGAGCAGTACTTC.

The chain links TRBV7-2 to TRBJ1-2, with D perhaps TRBD1 (6 bases). Trimming removed 5 bases at V and 9 bases at J, with 19 bases between. The length of the CDR3 is 14 residues. CDR1 is SGHTA and CDR2 is FQGNSA in the germline V gene. The CDR3 sequence is CASSLLLTGKSYTF. As DNA, the CDR3 is TGTGCCAGCAGCCTCCTACTCACAGGGAAAAGCTACACCTTC.

The chain employs TRBV11-2 and TRBJ2-3; 11 nucleotides align to TRBD2. The germline gives CDR1 SGHAT, CDR2 FQNNGV. J lost 3 bases, V lost 5 bases, and 13 bases had no gene match. The CDR3 has 18 amino acids. DNA of the CDR3: TGTGCCAGCAGCCCCCGGGTCCTGACTAGCGGGACTACAGATACGCAGTATTTT. Amino acid sequence: CASSPRVLTSGTTDTQYF.

This sequence joins TRBV5-1 and TRBJ2-7; TRBD2 matches 8 bases. Germline V gene data show CDR1 as SGHRS and CDR2 as YFSETQ. The CDR3 is 15 amino acids. With 0 bases clipped from V and 4 bases from J, the junction kept 6 bases outside the gene matches. For the CDR3, the DNA is TGCGCCAGCAGCTTGGTCGGGACTAGTCTTTACGAGCAGTACTTC. As protein: CASSLVGTSLYEQYF.